These 8 T cell receptor beta chains were sequenced from one sample in a study of cytomegalovirus exposure and HLA in healthy donors. PCR employed 60 Vbeta and 13 Jbeta primers. Assay: immunoSEQ multiplex PCR; the TCRdb copy retains only in-frame clones and omits some. The sample shows about 190,000 clones, roughly 80% of them seen only once. Sequencing used PBMCs. The receptors were gathered from a woman in her 30s in good health and CMV-seropositive.

The V and J genes are TRBV6-5 and TRBJ1-4; D might be TRBD1 (6 bases). Looked up from germline, CDR1 is MNHEY and CDR2 is SVGAGI. The CDR3 covers 15 residues. The V end lost 7 bases, the J end lost 8 bases, and 20 bases lay between the germline ends. DNA for the CDR3: TGTGCCAGCACTAATAACGCGGGGGCAAGCGAAAAACTGTTTTTT. Protein sequence: CASTNNAGASEKLFF.

V usage is TRBV10-3 and J usage is TRBJ1-2; 8 bases are shared with TRBD1. Per germline, CDR1 ENHRY and CDR2 SYGVKD. The CDR3 has 14 residues. V shed 10 bases, J shed 4 bases, and the junction held 11 bases outside the gene matches. The DNA of the CDR3 is TGTGCCACCAGGGGACAGGACCTGCGCTATGGCTACACCTTC. Amino acids: CATRGQDLRYGYTF.

The chain joins TRBV14 to TRBJ2-7, with D tentatively TRBD2 (5 bases). Between the trimmed V and J ends, which lost 4 bases and 4 bases, there was a span of 11 bases. Per the germline V gene, CDR1 is SGHDN and CDR2 is FVKESK. This CDR3 comprises 13 residues. The CDR3 reads CASSLRSGYEQYF. The CDR3 DNA reads as TGTGCCAGCAGCCTTCGTTCGGGGTACGAGCAGTACTTC.

The genes are TRBV10-3 and TRBJ2-1; TRBD1 might be the D (6 bases). Deletions cut 0 bases from V and 3 bases from J, with 12 bases between. CDR1 and CDR2 from the germline V gene are ENHRY and SYGVKD. The CDR3 contains 16 residues. The CDR3 DNA reads TGTGCCATCAGTGAGTCGAACAGGGTAATCTACAATGAGCAGTTCTTC. Protein product: CAISESNRVIYNEQFF.

This chain links TRBV5-1 with TRBJ1-4; no definite D call. The CDR3 runs 13 residues. Germline CDR1 and CDR2: SGHRS and YFSETQ. V lost 7 bases, J lost 4 bases, and 11 bases lay in between. CDR3 in amino acids: CASSQSFNEKLFF. Here the CDR3 DNA reads TGCGCCAGCTCACAGAGCTTTAATGAAAAACTGTTTTTT.

The rearrangement uses TRBV14 and TRBJ1-2; 8 positions agree with TRBD1. J was trimmed by 4 bases and V by 7 bases; bases with no gene match: 5. The V gene's germline CDR1 is SGHDN and CDR2 FVKESK. The CDR3 spans 13 residues. This CDR3 reads CASTPGTGYGYTF. DNA for the CDR3: TGTGCCAGCACCCCCGGGACAGGCTATGGCTACACCTTC.

The chain uses TRBV5-4 and TRBJ1-2, with 10 bases identical to TRBD1. CDR3 length equals 14 residues. Germline V gene lookup returns CDR1 SGHNT and CDR2 YYREEE (reference sequence). With V trimmed by 4 bases and J by 8 bases, 8 bases remained unmatched. CDR3 coding DNA: TGTGCCAGCAGCCCGCCGGGACAGGGGCGGGGCTACACCTTC. It yields the protein CASSPPGQGRGYTF.

The V and J genes are TRBV6-1 and TRBJ1-2; 8 bases map to TRBD1. CDR3 size: 14 residues. CDR1 is MNHNS and CDR2 is SASEGT in the germline V gene. With 5 bases clipped from V and 6 bases from J, the junction kept 8 bases outside the gene matches. This CDR3 reads CASSPTGAFDGYTF. The DNA of the CDR3 is TGTGCCAGCAGTCCGACAGGGGCGTTTGATGGCTACACCTTC.